This T cell receptor (beta chain) is drawn from a study of OX40 agonist ivuxolimab in advanced cancers. Measured with immunoSEQ multiplex PCR; TCRdb has only the in-frame clones, and not every one. The data contain about 16,000 clones, roughly 92% of them singletons. This sequence was found in an adult with an advanced solid tumor such as melanoma, head and neck, liver or kidney cancer. The material sequenced was CD4+ or CD8+ T cells sorted from blood, taken in a trial of the OX40 agonist ivuxolimab.

In DNA form, the CDR3 reads TGTGCCAGCAGCTACCTTCGGGGAAGCACTGAAGCTTTCTTT. The encoded protein is CASSYLRGSTEAFF. This chain connects TRBV14 to TRBJ1-1; D gene unclear. This CDR3 has 14 residues. The germline V and J ends were trimmed by 5 bases and 4 bases, with 14 bases remaining between them. Per the germline V gene, CDR1 is SGHDN and CDR2 is FVKESK.